The 29 T cell receptor beta chains below were found in one sample sequenced in a study of spatial heterogeneity in lung cancer. Time point given: blood at routine non-recurrence follow-up after resection. Researchers sequenced whole RNA taken from tumor, nontumor lung or frozen PBMC without sorting. From the 5' RACE reads, TCRdb called clonotypes with MiXCR, one entry per CDR3 protein. The data contain around 120,000 distinct CDR3 sequences, 12% of them singletons. Source: PBMCs, taken at follow-up. The receptors derive from a male donor with early-stage non-small cell lung cancer.

This clonotype was seen repeatedly, ten times or more. The V and J genes are TRBV11-1 and TRBJ2-7; 7 bases fit TRBD1. The germline V gene has CDR1 SGHAT and CDR2 FQDESV (reference sequence). V shed 5 bases and J 0 bases; nucleotides not matched to a gene: 4. The CDR3 totals 14 residues. The CDR3 spells CASSPYRGSYEQYF. The CDR3 coding sequence is TGTGCCAGCAGCCCATACAGGGGCTCCTACGAGCAGTACTTC.

This rearrangement joins TRBV4-1 to TRBJ1-1; TRBD1 aligns across 12 bases. Germline lookup yields CDR1 MGHRA and CDR2 YSYEKL. V gave up 3 bases and J gave up 5 bases; unmatched junction bases: 7. The CDR3 spans 16 residues. The CDR3 here is CASSQSLGQGATEAFF. In DNA, the CDR3 is TGCGCCAGCAGCCAGTCATTGGGACAGGGGGCAACTGAAGCTTTCTTT.

This clonotype was recorded a few times. The chain couples TRBV4-1 to TRBJ2-2, with a possible D match to TRBD1 (6 bases). Germline CDR1 reads MGHRA; CDR2 reads YSYEKL. Trimming shortened V by 2 bases and J by 4 bases, and 14 bases separated the two germline ends. The CDR3 loop spans 16 amino acids. The CDR3 spells CASSQRNTGSTGELFF. The CDR3 region has the DNA TGCGCCAGCAGCCAACGAAATACAGGGTCCACCGGGGAGCTGTTTTTT.

This chain connects TRBV4-3 to TRBJ1-2, with 7 bases lining up with TRBD1. Trimming cost V 4 bases and J 4 bases; bases outside gene matches: 6. The CDR3 loop spans 14 amino acids. Germline CDR1 LGHNA, CDR2 YSLEER. DNA of the CDR3: TGCGCCAGCAGCCCGGGACAGTCTATCTATGGCTACACCTTC. Translating gives CASSPGQSIYGYTF.

The CDR3 DNA follows: TGTGCCAGCAGTTCACGATTCTTTCACGACAGGGGGCATGGCTACACCTTC. This encodes CASSSRFFHDRGHGYTF. The chain combines TRBV12-3 or TRBV12-4 with TRBJ1-2; TRBD1 matches 10 bases. Losses at the gene ends were 4 bases for V and 6 bases for J; bases not matched to a gene: 14. This CDR3 has 17 amino acids.

The chain carries TRBV15 and TRBJ1-1; D might be TRBD1 (5 bases). This CDR3 is 13 amino acids long. Per germline, CDR1 LNHNV and CDR2 YYDKDF (reference sequence). Between the trimmed V and J ends, which lost 1 base and 3 bases, there was a span of 6 bases. This CDR3 reads CATSRGGDTEAFF. The CDR3 region has the DNA TGTGCCACCAGCAGAGGAGGGGACACTGAAGCTTTCTTT.

This clonotype appeared a few times. The V and J genes are TRBV7-3 and TRBJ2-5; D ambiguous. CDR1 and CDR2 from the germline V gene are SGHTA and FQGTGA. V was trimmed by 1 base and J by 0 bases, leaving 3 bases between them. CDR3 length equals 13 residues. CDR3: CASSLNNQETQYF. In nucleotides, the CDR3 is TGTGCCAGCAGCTTAAACAACCAAGAGACCCAGTACTTC.

A few counts support this clonotype. This chain uses TRBV5-1 with TRBJ1-1; tentatively, D is TRBD1 (6 bases). V was pared by 2 bases and J by 4 bases, with 12 bases between. Germline V gene lookup returns CDR1 SGHRS and CDR2 YFSETQ. The CDR3 is made up of 14 amino acids. CDR3 coding DNA: TGCGCCAGCAGCTTCCAGGGGCAGGGCACTGAAGCTTTCTTT. It codes for CASSFQGQGTEAFF. Full variable domain (rest looked up from reference TRBV5-1 and TRBJ1-1): KAGVTQTPRYLIKTRGQQVTLSCSPISGHRSVSWYQQTPGQGLQFLFEYFSETQRNKGNFPGRFSGRQFSNSRSEMNVSTLELGDSALYLCASSFQGQGTEAFFGQGTRLTVV.

The CDR3 here is CASRARRGQGRGNEQFF. CDR3 DNA: TGTGCCAGCAGGGCTCGGCGGGGACAGGGGCGCGGGAATGAGCAGTTCTTC. The chain is built from TRBV3-1 and TRBJ2-1, with 10 nucleotides matching TRBD1. CDR3 size: 17 residues. V was clipped by 6 bases and J by 7 bases; unmatched bases: 15. From germline, CDR1 is LGHDT and CDR2 YNNKEL (reference sequence).

This clonotype showed up just a few times. The chain uses TRBV5-5 and TRBJ1-5; D might be TRBD1 (5 bases). Trimming left V 0 bases short and J 6 bases short, with 7 bases between. Germline V gene sequence: CDR1 SGHKS, CDR2 YYEKEE (reference sequence). The CDR3 is 13 amino acids. The CDR3 DNA is TGTGCCAGCAGCTTGGAGGGGCCTCAGCCCCAGCATTTT. Protein: CASSLEGPQPQHF.

This clonotype was observed many times. The chain employs TRBV9 and TRBJ1-2, with TRBD1 identical over 7 bases. The CDR3 covers 13 residues. J was trimmed by 9 bases and V by 7 bases; bases with no gene match: 12. Germline-derived CDR1 and CDR2 are SGDLS and YYNGEE. The chain's CDR3 is CASERPGQICYTF. The DNA for the CDR3 is TGTGCCAGCGAAAGGCCGGGACAGATCTGCTACACCTTC.

The chain has TRBV5-6 and TRBJ1-4; the D is unclear. Germline-derived CDR1 and CDR2 are SGHDT and YYEEEE. The CDR3 consists of 16 residues. Trimming took 0 bases from V and 0 from J, leaving 9 bases between them. Here the CDR3 reads CASSLVEDPTNEKLFF. The CDR3 bases are TGTGCCAGCAGCTTGGTGGAGGATCCAACTAATGAAAAACTGTTTTTT.

The V call is TRBV7-8, the J call TRBJ2-1, with 8 bases identical to TRBD2. The CDR3 totals 15 residues. Per germline, CDR1 SGHVS and CDR2 FQNEAQ. V shed 4 bases and J 10 bases; nucleotides not matched to a gene: 12. CDR3 in amino acids: CASSSYRGSSGEQFF. The CDR3, as DNA: TGTGCCAGCAGCTCTTACCGGGGATCTAGCGGGGAGCAGTTCTTC.

This clonotype was found many times. This chain joins TRBV2 and TRBJ2-3, with 10 bases aligning to TRBD1. CDR3 length: 15 residues. Germline assignment: CDR1 SNHLY and CDR2 FYNNEI. V shed 8 bases and J 6 bases; nucleotides not matched to a gene: 11. CDR3 region: CASFKDRGIPDTQYF. In nucleotides, the CDR3 is TGTGCCAGCTTCAAGGACAGGGGGATACCGGATACGCAGTATTTT.

This clonotype appeared many times. The chain employs TRBV24-1 and TRBJ2-1; D assignment may be TRBD1 or TRBD2 (5 bases each). Germline V gives CDR1 KGHDR, CDR2 SFDVKD. Trimming took 4 bases from V and 5 from J, leaving 11 bases between them. The CDR3 spans 14 residues. Here the CDR3 DNA reads TGTGCCACCAGTGACGCCGGGGACGACAATGAGCAGTTCTTC. This codes for CATSDAGDDNEQFF.

This clonotype was recorded a few times. The V call is TRBV7-9, the J call TRBJ1-2; 8 bases map to TRBD1. CDR1 is SEHNR, CDR2 FQNEAQ, per germline (reference sequence). The CDR3 totals 13 residues. After removal of 10 bases from V and 2 bases from J, the junction contained 6 bases not matched to a gene. The CDR3 region has the DNA TGTGCCACCCAGGGGGCCGCCAACTATGGCTACACCTTC. This encodes CATQGAANYGYTF.

At least ten counts were recorded for this clonotype. The chain couples TRBV20-1 to TRBJ2-7, with D uncertain. The V gene's germline CDR1 is DFQATT and CDR2 SNEGSKA (reference sequence). The V gene lost 0 bases and the J gene lost 2 bases, with 14 bases spanning the gap. The CDR3 runs to 15 residues. The CDR3, as DNA: TGCAGTGCTAGAGAATCCGACCGTGGGGCCTACGAGCAGTACTTC. Amino acid sequence: CSARESDRGAYEQYF.

The chain combines TRBV5-4 with TRBJ2-2, with 11 bases lining up with TRBD2. V lost 3 bases, J lost 7 bases, and 20 bases stayed unmatched. The CDR3 is 20 amino acids. Germline V gene data show CDR1 as SGHNT and CDR2 as YYREEE (reference sequence). The CDR3: CASSYGPGLAGGKNGGELFF. The CDR3 coding sequence is TGTGCCAGCAGCTACGGACCGGGTCTAGCGGGGGGCAAGAACGGCGGGGAGCTGTTTTTT.

This clonotype was recorded many times. V is TRBV29-1 and J is TRBJ1-4; 9 bases map to TRBD1. The CDR3 runs to 13 residues. Germline CDR1 and CDR2: SQVTM and ANQGSEA. V dropped 6 bases and J dropped 8; count of bases not matched to a gene: 7. The CDR3 spells CSVAGTGLEKLFF. DNA for the CDR3: TGCAGCGTAGCCGGGACAGGGCTGGAAAAACTGTTTTTT.

The chain employs TRBV7-9 and TRBJ2-1; either TRBD1 or TRBD2 may fit D (5 bases each). V lost 3 bases to trimming and J lost 3 bases, with 9 bases between them. This CDR3 has 14 amino acids. CDR1 SEHNR and CDR2 FQNEAQ come from the germline V gene (reference sequence). The CDR3 is CASSLGGGYNEQFF. CDR3 DNA sequence: TGTGCCAGCAGCTTGGGTGGGGGCTACAATGAGCAGTTCTTC.

In this sample, this clonotype turned up a few times. The gene calls are TRBV4-2 and TRBJ1-2, with a possible D match to TRBD1 (5 bases). Germline V gene data show CDR1 as LGHNA and CDR2 as YNFKEQ. V lost 0 bases, J lost 8 bases, and 10 bases lay in between. The CDR3 spans 13 residues. This CDR3 reads CASSQERGRGYTF. DNA for the CDR3: TGTGCCAGCAGCCAAGAAAGGGGCCGGGGCTACACCTTC.

The genes are TRBV12-3 or TRBV12-4 and TRBJ2-4; possibly TRBD1 for D (6 bases). Trimming took 6 bases from V and 6 from J, leaving 18 bases between them. The CDR3 has 15 residues. This CDR3 reads CASSRSSGAGNIQYF. As DNA, the CDR3 is TGTGCCAGCAGCCGTTCCTCAGGGGCGGGAAACATTCAGTACTTC.

The chain couples TRBV5-4 to TRBJ1-2; 12 bases align to TRBD1. The trim removed 5 bases at V and 7 bases at J, leaving 6 bases unmatched. In germline, CDR1 is SGHNT, CDR2 YYREEE (reference sequence). This CDR3 comprises 14 residues. The DNA of the CDR3 is TGTGCCAGCAGTTGGGACAGGGGGCAGATTGGCTACACCTTC. This sequence encodes CASSWDRGQIGYTF.

The count of this clonotype is one. Relative to the germline gene, one junction end is altered; a read error may explain this. The V gene is TRBV4-2, the J gene TRBJ1-5; D remains ambiguous. Germline V lookup: CDR1 LGHNA, CDR2 YNFKEQ. The CDR3 contains 16 residues. The CDR3 nucleotides are TGTGTCAGCAGCCAAGAGAGCGGGTCGGAGTATCAGCCCCAGCATTTT. It codes for CVSSQESGSEYQPQHF.

This clonotype occurred many times. The chain employs TRBV5-8 and TRBJ1-2; D is uncertain. The V gene's germline CDR1 is SGHTS and CDR2 YDEGEE. Trimming took off 0 bases at V and 3 bases at J, with 0 bases between the two ends. The CDR3 is 11 amino acids. The CDR3 nucleotides are TGTGCCAGCAGCTTGGACTATGGCTACACCTTC. Translated: CASSLDYGYTF.

This clonotype was counted ten times or more. The chain carries TRBV21-1 and TRBJ1-5; the table's D call of TRBD1 was not tested on the DNA. TRBV21-1 is annotated as a pseudogene. There are 13 residues in the CDR3. Written as DNA, the CDR3 is TGTGCCAGCAGCAAGTTAAGGGGTCAGCCCCAGCATTTT. It specifies CASSKLRGQPQHF.

This clonotype was observed a few times. The genes are TRBV5-1 and TRBJ2-3; TRBD1 matches 8 bases. Per germline, CDR1 SGHRS and CDR2 YFSETQ. The CDR3 is made up of 16 amino acids. V lost 3 bases and J lost 1; bases outside the gene matches: 7. The CDR3: CASSSLPGQGTDTQYF. The CDR3 nucleotides read TGCGCCAGCAGCTCCCTCCCGGGACAGGGCACAGATACGCAGTATTTT.

In its sample, this clonotype was seen many times. The chain joins TRBV5-1 to TRBJ2-1, with 7 positions matching TRBD1. Germline CDR1 is SGHRS and CDR2 is YFSETQ. J was trimmed by 4 bases and V by 2 bases; bases with no gene match: 6. The CDR3 contains 15 residues. In nucleotides, the CDR3 is TGCGCCAGCAGCTTAACACAGGGGCCATACAATGAGCAGTTCTTC. It translates to CASSLTQGPYNEQFF.

At least ten counts were recorded for this clonotype. DNA of the CDR3: TGTGCCAGCAGTGAAATGGGGAACCAGCCCCAGCATTTT. It encodes CASSEMGNQPQHF. The V gene is TRBV2, the J gene TRBJ1-5; no clear D gene. With 2 bases removed from V and 7 bases from J, the gap between germline ends came to 9 bases. Germline V CDR1 and CDR2: SNHLY, FYNNEI. CDR3 size: 13 residues.